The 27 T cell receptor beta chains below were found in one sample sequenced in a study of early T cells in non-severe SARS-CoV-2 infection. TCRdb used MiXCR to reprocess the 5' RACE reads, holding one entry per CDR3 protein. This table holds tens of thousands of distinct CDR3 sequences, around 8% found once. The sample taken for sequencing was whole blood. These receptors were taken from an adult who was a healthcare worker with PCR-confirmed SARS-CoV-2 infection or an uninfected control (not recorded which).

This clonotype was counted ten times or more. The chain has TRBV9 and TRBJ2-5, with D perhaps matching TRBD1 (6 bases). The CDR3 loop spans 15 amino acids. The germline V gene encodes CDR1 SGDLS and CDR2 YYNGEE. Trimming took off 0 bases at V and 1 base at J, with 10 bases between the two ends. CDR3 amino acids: CASSVDQDSQETQYF. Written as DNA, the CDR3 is TGTGCCAGCAGCGTAGATCAGGACAGCCAAGAGACCCAGTACTTC.

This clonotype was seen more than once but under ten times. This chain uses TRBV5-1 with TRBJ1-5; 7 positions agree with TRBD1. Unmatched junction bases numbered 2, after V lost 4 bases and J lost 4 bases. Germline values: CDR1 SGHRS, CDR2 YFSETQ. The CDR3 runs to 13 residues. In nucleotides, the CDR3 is TGCGCCAGCAGCGCGGACAGGAATCAGCCCCAGCATTTT. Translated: CASSADRNQPQHF.

In nucleotides, the CDR3 is TGCGCCAGCAGCGTCCCGGAGAGCAATGAGCAGTTCTTC. It encodes CASSVPESNEQFF. This chain links TRBV5-1 with TRBJ2-1; D not resolved. The V end lost 4 bases, the J end lost 6 bases, and 11 bases lay between the germline ends. The CDR3 spans 13 residues. Germline assignment: CDR1 SGHRS and CDR2 YFSETQ.

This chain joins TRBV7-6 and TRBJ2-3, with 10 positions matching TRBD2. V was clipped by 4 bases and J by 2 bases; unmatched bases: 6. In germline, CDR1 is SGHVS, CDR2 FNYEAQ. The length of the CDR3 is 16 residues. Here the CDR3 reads CASSYLAGDTTDTQYF. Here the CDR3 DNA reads TGTGCCAGCAGCTATCTAGCGGGGGATACCACAGATACGCAGTATTTT.

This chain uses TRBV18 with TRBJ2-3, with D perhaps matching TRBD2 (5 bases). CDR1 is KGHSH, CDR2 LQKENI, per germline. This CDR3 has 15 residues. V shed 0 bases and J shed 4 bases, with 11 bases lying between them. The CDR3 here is CASSPPFRGADTQYF. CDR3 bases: TGTGCCAGCTCACCACCGTTTCGGGGTGCAGATACGCAGTATTTT.

Here the CDR3 reads CASNRGGSETQYF. The CDR3 DNA is TGTGCCAGCAACAGGGGGGGGAGCGAGACCCAGTACTTC. J is TRBJ2-5 and V is TRBV28, with TRBD1 as a possible D gene (8 bases). With 7 bases removed from V and 5 bases from J, the gap between germline ends came to 14 bases. Germline V gene sequence: CDR1 MDHEN, CDR2 SYDVKM. The CDR3 has 13 amino acids.

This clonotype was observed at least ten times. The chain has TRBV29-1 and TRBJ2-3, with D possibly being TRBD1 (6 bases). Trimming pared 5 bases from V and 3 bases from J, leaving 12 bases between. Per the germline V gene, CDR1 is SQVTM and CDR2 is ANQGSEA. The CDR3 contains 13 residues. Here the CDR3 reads CSVLDRNTDTQYF. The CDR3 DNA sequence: TGCAGCGTTCTTGACAGGAATACAGATACGCAGTATTTT.

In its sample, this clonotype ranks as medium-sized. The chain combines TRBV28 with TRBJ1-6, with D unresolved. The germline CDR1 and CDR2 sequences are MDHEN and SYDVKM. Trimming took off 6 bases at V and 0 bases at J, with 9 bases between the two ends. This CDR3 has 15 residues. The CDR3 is CASRTQSSYNSPLHF. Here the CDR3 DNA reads TGTGCCAGCAGGACCCAGAGCTCCTATAATTCACCCCTCCACTTT.

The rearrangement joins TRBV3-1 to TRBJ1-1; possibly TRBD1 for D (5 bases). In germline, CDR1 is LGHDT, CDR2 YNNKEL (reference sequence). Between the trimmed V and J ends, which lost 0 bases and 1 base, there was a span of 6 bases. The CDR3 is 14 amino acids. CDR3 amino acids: CASSQDDRNTEAFF. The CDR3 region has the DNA TGTGCCAGCAGCCAAGATGACAGGAACACTGAAGCTTTCTTT.

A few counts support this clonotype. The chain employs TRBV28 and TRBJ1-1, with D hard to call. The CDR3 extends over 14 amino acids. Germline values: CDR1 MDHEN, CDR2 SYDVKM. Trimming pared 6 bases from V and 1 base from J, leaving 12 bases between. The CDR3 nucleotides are TGTGCCAGCAGCTTCCACTCCGGGAACACTGAAGCTTTCTTT. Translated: CASSFHSGNTEAFF.

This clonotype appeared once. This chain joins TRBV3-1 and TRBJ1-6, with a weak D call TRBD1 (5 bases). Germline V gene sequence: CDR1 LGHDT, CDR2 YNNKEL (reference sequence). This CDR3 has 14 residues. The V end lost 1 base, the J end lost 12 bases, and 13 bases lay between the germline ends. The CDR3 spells CASSQVGGGRPLHF. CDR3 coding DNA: TGTGCCAGCAGCCAAGTTGGTGGGGGAAGACCCCTCCACTTT.

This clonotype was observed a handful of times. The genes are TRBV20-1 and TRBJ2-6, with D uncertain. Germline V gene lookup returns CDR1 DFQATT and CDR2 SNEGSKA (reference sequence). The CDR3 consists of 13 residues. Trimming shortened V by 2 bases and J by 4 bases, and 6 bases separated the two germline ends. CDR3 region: CSARIPGANVLTF. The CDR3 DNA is TGCAGTGCTAGAATCCCCGGGGCCAACGTCCTGACTTTC.

The CDR3 sequence: CASSQGTDTQYF. The CDR3, as DNA: TGTGCCAGCTCCCAGGGCACAGATACGCAGTATTTT. The chain carries TRBV18 and TRBJ2-3, with D unresolved. Per the germline V gene, CDR1 is KGHSH and CDR2 is LQKENI. The ends were cut back, 6 bases at V and 1 base at J, with 5 bases in the middle. This CDR3 has 12 amino acids. Using reference TRBV18 and TRBJ2-3 for the parts outside the CDR3, the full variable domain is NAGVMQNPRHLVRRRGQEARLRCSPMKGHSHVYWYRQLPEEGLKFMVYLQKENIIDESGMPKERFSAEFPKEGPSILRIQQVVRGDSAAYFCASSQGTDTQYFGPGTRLTVL.

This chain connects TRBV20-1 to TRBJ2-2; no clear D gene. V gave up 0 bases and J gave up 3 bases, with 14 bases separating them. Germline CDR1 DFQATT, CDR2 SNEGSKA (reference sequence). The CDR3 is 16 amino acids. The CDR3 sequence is CSARDLGPLDTGELFF. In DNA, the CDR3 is TGCAGTGCTAGAGATCTAGGACCCCTAGACACCGGGGAGCTGTTTTTT.

The CDR3 spells CASLRDLSYEQYF. The CDR3 nucleotides are TGTGCCAGCCTTCGGGACCTAAGCTACGAGCAGTACTTC. The rearrangement uses TRBV2 and TRBJ2-7, with D possibly called TRBD1 or TRBD2 (5 bases each). CDR1 is SNHLY, CDR2 FYNNEI, per germline. V lost 8 bases, J lost 3 bases, and 14 bases lay in between. This CDR3 region has 13 residues.

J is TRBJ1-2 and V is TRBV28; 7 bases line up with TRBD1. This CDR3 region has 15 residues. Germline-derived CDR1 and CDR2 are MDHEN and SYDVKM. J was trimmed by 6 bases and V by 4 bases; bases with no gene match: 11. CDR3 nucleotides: TGTGCCAGCAGTTATGCGGGACAGCTGCCTGATGGCTACACCTTC. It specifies CASSYAGQLPDGYTF.

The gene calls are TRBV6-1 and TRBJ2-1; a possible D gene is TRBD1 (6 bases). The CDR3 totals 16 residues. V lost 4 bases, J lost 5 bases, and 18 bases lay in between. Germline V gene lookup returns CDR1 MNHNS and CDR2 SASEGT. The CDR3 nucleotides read TGTGCCAGCAGTGCATGGGGGCTCGGCCGGGACAATGAGCAGTTCTTC. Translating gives CASSAWGLGRDNEQFF.

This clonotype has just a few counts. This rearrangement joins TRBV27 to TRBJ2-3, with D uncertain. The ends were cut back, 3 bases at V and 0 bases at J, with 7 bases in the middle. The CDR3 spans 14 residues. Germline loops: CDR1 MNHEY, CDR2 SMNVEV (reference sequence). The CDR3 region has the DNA TGTGCCAGCAGTTTGTCCAAGAGCACAGATACGCAGTATTTT. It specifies CASSLSKSTDTQYF.

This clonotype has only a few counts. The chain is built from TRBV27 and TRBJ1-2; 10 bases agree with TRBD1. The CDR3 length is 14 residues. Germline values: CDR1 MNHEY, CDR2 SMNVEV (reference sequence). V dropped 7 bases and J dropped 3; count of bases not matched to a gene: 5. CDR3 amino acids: CASTDRGAYYGYTF. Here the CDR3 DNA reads TGTGCCAGCACGGACAGGGGGGCCTACTATGGCTACACCTTC.

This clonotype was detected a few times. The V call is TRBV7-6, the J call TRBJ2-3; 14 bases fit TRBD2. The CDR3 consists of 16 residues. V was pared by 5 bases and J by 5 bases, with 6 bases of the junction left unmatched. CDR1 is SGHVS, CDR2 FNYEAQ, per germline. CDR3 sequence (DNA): TGTGCCAGCAGCGAGACTAGCGGGGGGGCCGTAGATACGCAGTATTTT. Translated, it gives CASSETSGGAVDTQYF.

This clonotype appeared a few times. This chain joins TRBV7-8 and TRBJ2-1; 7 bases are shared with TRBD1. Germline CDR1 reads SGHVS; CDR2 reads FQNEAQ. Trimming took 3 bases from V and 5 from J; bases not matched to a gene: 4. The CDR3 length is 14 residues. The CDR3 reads CASSFPGQHNEQFF. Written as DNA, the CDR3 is TGTGCCAGCAGCTTTCCGGGACAGCACAATGAGCAGTTCTTC.

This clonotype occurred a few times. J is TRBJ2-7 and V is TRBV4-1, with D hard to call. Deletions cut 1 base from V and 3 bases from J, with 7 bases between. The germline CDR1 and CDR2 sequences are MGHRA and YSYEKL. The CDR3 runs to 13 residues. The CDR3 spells CASSQGDSYEQYF. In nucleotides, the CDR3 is TGCGCCAGCAGCCAAGGGGATAGCTACGAGCAGTACTTC.

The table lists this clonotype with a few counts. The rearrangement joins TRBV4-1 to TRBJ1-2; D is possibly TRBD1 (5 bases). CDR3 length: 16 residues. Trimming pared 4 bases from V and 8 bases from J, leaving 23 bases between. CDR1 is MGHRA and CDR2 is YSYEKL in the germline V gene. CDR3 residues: CASSLPRRGLSMGYTF. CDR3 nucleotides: TGCGCCAGCAGCCTCCCTAGAAGGGGTTTATCAATGGGCTACACCTTC.

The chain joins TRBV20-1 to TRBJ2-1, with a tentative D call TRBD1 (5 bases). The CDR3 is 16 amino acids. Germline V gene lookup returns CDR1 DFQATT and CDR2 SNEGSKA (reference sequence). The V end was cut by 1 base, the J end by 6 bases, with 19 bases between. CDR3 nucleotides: TGCAGTGCTAGAGGGGCTCTCGGCAGGGCCCCCAATGAGCAGTTCTTC. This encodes CSARGALGRAPNEQFF.

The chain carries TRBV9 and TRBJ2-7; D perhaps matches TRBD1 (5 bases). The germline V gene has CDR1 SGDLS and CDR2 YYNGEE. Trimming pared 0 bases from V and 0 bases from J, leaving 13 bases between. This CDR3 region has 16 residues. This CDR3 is CASSVAIMTASYEQYF. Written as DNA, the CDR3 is TGTGCCAGCAGCGTAGCTATTATGACAGCCTCCTACGAGCAGTACTTC.

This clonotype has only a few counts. The CDR3 reads CSASESSYNEQFF. CDR3 sequence (DNA): TGCAGTGCTAGCGAGAGCTCCTACAATGAGCAGTTCTTC. V is TRBV20-1 and J is TRBJ2-1; D gene uncertain. Trimming shortened V by 3 bases and J by 0 bases, and 6 bases separated the two germline ends. Germline CDR1 reads DFQATT; CDR2 reads SNEGSKA (reference sequence). The CDR3 length is 13 residues.

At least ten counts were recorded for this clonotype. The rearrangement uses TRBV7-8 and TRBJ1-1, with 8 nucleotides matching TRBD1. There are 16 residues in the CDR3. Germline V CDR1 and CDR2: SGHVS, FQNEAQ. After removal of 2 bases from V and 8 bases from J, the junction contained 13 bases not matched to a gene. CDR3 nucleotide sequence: TGTGCCAGCAGCTTAATTCGTGGGACAGGAGGGCCCGAAGCTTTCTTT. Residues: CASSLIRGTGGPEAFF.